This TCR beta chain was identified during a study of shared T cell receptors in the human thymus. Generated by immunoSEQ multiplex PCR, the TCRdb table keeps only in-frame clones and is missing some. Of hundreds of thousands of clones listed, approximately 88% are singletons. The length of the CDR3 is 15 residues. V shed 3 bases and J 3 bases; nucleotides not matched to a gene: 9. Germline V CDR1 and CDR2: SGHRS, YFSETQ. These data are also associated with another study on human thymus T cells. This second report adds: Immunologically healthy infants in Finland undergoing congenital heart defect surgery were the donors. Thymus tissue for the work was resected from patients undergoing corrective heart surgery. Biased V and J segment usage appeared in thymus and peripheral blood.

The J gene is TRBJ2-7, the V gene TRBV5-1, with 7 bases lining up with TRBD2. The specimen sequenced was thymocytes. The sequence was collected from a boy under three years old with a congenital heart defect. CDR3 sequence (DNA): TGCGCCAGCAGCTACACCGGGACTATTAACTACGAGCAGTACTTC. The encoded protein is CASSYTGTINYEQYF.